This passage covers 30 T cell receptor beta chains from one sample sequenced in a study of beta chain features in type 1 diabetes. Investigators reverse transcribed all isolated RNA, so they sequenced expressed TCRB transcripts. Profiling relied on immunoSEQ multiplex PCR, and the TCRdb table lists in-frame clones only, not all of them. This repertoire shows 200,000 to 250,000 clones, approximately 11% found once; its top ten account for roughly 1.3%. Sequenced: central memory CD4+ T cells from blood. The receptors stem from a young man in good health.

This clone came up a few times. V usage is TRBV7-6 and J usage is TRBJ2-7; D remains ambiguous. Germline loops: CDR1 SGHVS, CDR2 FNYEAQ. The CDR3 totals 15 residues. Trimming removed 2 bases at V and 2 bases at J, with 13 bases between. In DNA form, the CDR3 reads TGTGCCAGCAGCTTATTATTTGACGGAACCTACGAGCAGTACTTC. Translation gives CASSLLFDGTYEQYF.

This chain connects TRBV6-5 to TRBJ2-3; 11 bases are a match to TRBD2. J was trimmed by 4 bases and V by 7 bases; bases with no gene match: 7. From germline, CDR1 is MNHEY and CDR2 SVGAGI. The CDR3 spans 15 residues. The CDR3 here is CASTTGTSGADTQYF. The CDR3 DNA reads as TGTGCCAGCACCACCGGGACTAGCGGCGCAGATACGCAGTATTTT.

This clone appeared a few times. The chain recombines TRBV7-9 with TRBJ2-1; 9 nucleotides align to TRBD1. CDR3 size: 15 residues. Germline values: CDR1 SEHNR, CDR2 FQNEAQ (reference sequence). Trimming removed 5 bases from V and 10 bases from J; junction bases left unmatched: 12. The chain's CDR3 is CASSHIGQGLMEQFF. CDR3 in DNA: TGTGCCAGCAGCCATATAGGACAGGGGCTTATGGAGCAGTTCTTC.

The chain combines TRBV18 with TRBJ2-4; the D is unclear. V lost 2 bases to trimming and J lost 0 bases, with 11 bases between them. In germline, CDR1 is KGHSH, CDR2 LQKENI. The CDR3 length is 16 residues. The CDR3 coding sequence is TGTGCCAGCTCACCATTCAGCCTACTAGCCAAAAACATTCAGTACTTC. Its protein product is CASSPFSLLAKNIQYF.

The J gene is TRBJ1-2, the V gene TRBV28; possibly TRBD1 for D (5 bases). The CDR3 loop spans 13 amino acids. The V gene's germline CDR1 is MDHEN and CDR2 SYDVKM. V lost 7 bases, J lost 8 bases, and 17 bases lay in between. The chain's CDR3 is CASTSWAGPGYTF. Written as DNA, the CDR3 is TGTGCCAGCACCTCGTGGGCAGGGCCAGGCTACACCTTC.

To note about this clone: It differs at one base from a far larger clone, so likely a read error. J is TRBJ2-5 and V is TRBV30; TRBD2 matches 7 bases. Trimming took 5 bases from V and 3 from J; bases not matched to a gene: 12. Germline CDR1 GTSNPN, CDR2 SVGIG (reference sequence). The CDR3 is 15 amino acids. The DNA of the CDR3 is TGTGCCTGGGGTCCCGGCGGCGCGGGAGAAGAGACCCAGTACTTC. Its translation is CAWGPGGAGEETQYF.

The chain recombines TRBV15 with TRBJ2-7; TRBD2 agrees at 7 bases. The ends lost 1 base at V and 5 bases at J; junction bases unmatched: 8. This CDR3 has 15 residues. In germline, CDR1 is LNHNV, CDR2 YYDKDF (reference sequence). In nucleotides, the CDR3 is TGTGCCACCAGCAGAGGGGACGCCCGGGGGGACGAGCAGTACTTC. This codes for CATSRGDARGDEQYF.

DNA of the CDR3: TGTGCCAGCAGCTTAGTGGCAACGGTCGGCGAGCAGTACTTC. Its protein product is CASSLVATVGEQYF. The rearrangement joins TRBV11-1 to TRBJ2-7; no definite D call. Between the trimmed V and J ends, which lost 1 base and 6 bases, there was a span of 13 bases. This CDR3 region has 14 residues. The germline CDR1 and CDR2 sequences are SGHAT and FQDESV (reference sequence).

This clone was detected a few times. The chain couples TRBV7-3 to TRBJ2-7, with TRBD2 matching over 10 bases. The junction had 7 bases not matched to a gene; V was cut back by 4 bases and J by 7 bases. The CDR3 loop spans 14 amino acids. Germline CDR1 SGHTA, CDR2 FQGTGA. CDR3 region: CASSSSGGAGEQYF. CDR3 nucleotide sequence: TGTGCCAGCAGCTCTAGCGGGGGAGCAGGAGAGCAGTACTTC.

The chain combines TRBV28 with TRBJ2-1, with D uncertain. The CDR3 consists of 10 residues. Germline values: CDR1 MDHEN, CDR2 SYDVKM. Trimming took 5 bases from V and 14 from J, leaving 10 bases between them. CDR3 residues: CASSEPQEFF. The CDR3 nucleotides are TGTGCCAGCAGTGAGCCCCAGGAGTTCTTC.

On this clone: Different DNA sequences within this sample yield the same CDR3. This chain connects TRBV28 to TRBJ2-5; D is undetermined. This CDR3 contains 11 residues. Germline V gives CDR1 MDHEN, CDR2 SYDVKM. The ends were cut back, 3 bases at V and 5 bases at J, with 4 bases in the middle. CDR3 loop: CASSLSETQYF. The DNA for the CDR3 is TGTGCCAGCAGTTTGTCCGAGACCCAGTACTTC.

This clone was seen a few times. The chain links TRBV2 to TRBJ2-7, with D unresolved. Germline-derived CDR1 and CDR2 are SNHLY and FYNNEI. V was shortened by 3 bases and J by 6 bases, with 9 bases between the two germline ends. There are 12 residues in the CDR3. The CDR3 sequence is CASSDKGGEQYF. CDR3 coding DNA: TGTGCCAGCAGTGATAAGGGTGGCGAGCAGTACTTC.

A few counts support this clone. This chain connects TRBV15 to TRBJ1-2; D gene ambiguous. V was cut by 1 base and J by 0 bases, with 12 bases left in between. The germline V gene encodes CDR1 LNHNV and CDR2 YYDKDF (reference sequence). The CDR3 consists of 16 residues. The CDR3: CATSRGTATTNYGYTF. The CDR3 DNA is TGTGCCACCAGCAGAGGGACGGCTACAACTAACTATGGCTACACCTTC.

The table lists this clone with a few counts. The chain couples TRBV2 to TRBJ2-5, with D hard to call. The CDR3 is made up of 12 amino acids. Trimming removed 5 bases at V and 0 bases at J, with 4 bases between. The germline V gene encodes CDR1 SNHLY and CDR2 FYNNEI. The CDR3 spells CASSQYQETQYF. The CDR3 region has the DNA TGTGCCAGCAGTCAGTACCAAGAGACCCAGTACTTC.

This clone was seen a handful of times. The chain couples TRBV4-2 to TRBJ2-3, with D perhaps matching TRBD1 or TRBD2 (5 bases each). The germline CDR1 and CDR2 sequences are LGHNA and YNFKEQ. Trimming removed 0 bases from V and 4 bases from J, with 11 bases in between. The CDR3 contains 15 residues. CDR3 nucleotide sequence: TGTGCCAGCAGCCAAGATGCCCGAGGGGCAGATACGCAGTATTTT. Its protein is CASSQDARGADTQYF.

The rearrangement uses TRBV9 and TRBJ1-1; perhaps TRBD1 as D (5 bases). Germline V gene lookup returns CDR1 SGDLS and CDR2 YYNGEE. The CDR3 spans 16 residues. Trimming pared 0 bases from V and 4 bases from J, leaving 16 bases between. CDR3 residues: CASSVAGGPSATEAFF. The CDR3 region has the DNA TGTGCCAGCAGCGTAGCTGGGGGTCCCTCGGCCACTGAAGCTTTCTTT.

This clone was seen a handful of times. CDR3 sequence (DNA): TGTGCCTGGGGCGGATCCGGCTACACCTTC. Amino acids: CAWGGSGYTF. The chain couples TRBV30 to TRBJ1-2; unclear D gene. The germline gives CDR1 GTSNPN, CDR2 SVGIG (reference sequence). Trimming cost V 5 bases and J 8 bases, with 9 bases left between them. The CDR3 is 10 amino acids.

The V and J genes are TRBV30 and TRBJ2-1; D not resolved. CDR1 and CDR2 from the germline V gene are GTSNPN and SVGIG (reference sequence). The ends were cut back, 0 bases at V and 4 bases at J, with 16 bases in the middle. This CDR3 contains 16 residues. CDR3 nucleotide sequence: TGTGCCTGGAGTGTACGCGCCCAAGTCCAGTACAATGAGCAGTTCTTC. Its translation: CAWSVRAQVQYNEQFF. Filled out from reference TRBV30 and TRBJ2-1, the complete variable domain reads SQTIHQWPATLVQPVGSPLSLECTVEGTSNPNLYWYRQAAGRGLQLLFYSVGIGQISSEVPQNLSASRPQDRQFILSSKKLLLSDSGFYLCAWSVRAQVQYNEQFFGPGTRLTVL.

This clone was seen a few times. This sequence joins TRBV2 and TRBJ2-5, with D unresolved. The germline V and J ends were trimmed by 8 bases and 9 bases, with 19 bases remaining between them. This CDR3 spans 13 amino acids. Germline V gene lookup returns CDR1 SNHLY and CDR2 FYNNEI. The chain's CDR3 is CASGRKDKVSQYF. The DNA of the CDR3 is TGTGCCAGCGGACGAAAAGACAAGGTATCCCAGTACTTC.

The gene calls are TRBV6-1 and TRBJ2-1; 10 bases fit TRBD1. Germline-derived CDR1 and CDR2 are MNHNS and SASEGT. The V gene end was trimmed by 4 bases and the J gene end by 7 bases; junction bases not matched to a gene: 4. This CDR3 has 14 residues. The CDR3 nucleotides read TGTGCCAGCAGTGGGACAGGGGGTAAGAATGAGCAGTTCTTC. Translation: CASSGTGGKNEQFF.

J is TRBJ1-4 and V is TRBV7-2; 8 bases are a match to TRBD1. V dropped 0 bases and J dropped 4; count of bases not matched to a gene: 4. The CDR3 consists of 16 residues. In germline, CDR1 is SGHTA, CDR2 FQGNSA. The CDR3 protein is CASSLAGTGNNEKLFF. The CDR3 DNA reads TGTGCCAGCAGCTTAGCGGGGACAGGCAATAATGAAAAACTGTTTTTT.

V gene TRBV15 combines with J gene TRBJ2-1; D not certain. The CDR3 is 17 amino acids. From germline, CDR1 is LNHNV and CDR2 YYDKDF (reference sequence). V lost 0 bases and J 0 bases, leaving 12 bases between the germline ends. The CDR3 spells CATSRDQVRSSYNEQFF. In DNA, the CDR3 is TGTGCCACCAGCAGAGATCAGGTGCGGAGCTCCTACAATGAGCAGTTCTTC.

In this sample, this clone turned up a few times. This chain joins TRBV30 and TRBJ2-2; D is possibly TRBD1 (5 bases). The CDR3 is 14 amino acids. Trimming removed 4 bases at V and 4 bases at J, with 13 bases between. In germline, CDR1 is GTSNPN, CDR2 SVGIG (reference sequence). The CDR3 here is CAWKFIQGTGELFF. CDR3 DNA sequence: TGTGCCTGGAAATTTATTCAGGGCACCGGGGAGCTGTTTTTT.

This clone showed up many times. V is TRBV7-9 and J is TRBJ2-7; D perhaps matches TRBD1 (6 bases). Trimming left V 4 bases short and J 6 bases short, with 13 bases between. The germline gives CDR1 SEHNR, CDR2 FQNEAQ (reference sequence). The CDR3 has 13 residues. This CDR3 reads CASSSQQGTEQYF. DNA of the CDR3: TGTGCCAGCAGCTCCCAACAGGGTACCGAGCAGTACTTC.

This clone was counted between two and nine times. This chain uses TRBV7-8 with TRBJ2-1, with TRBD2 matching over 12 bases. Germline loops: CDR1 SGHVS, CDR2 FQNEAQ. Losses at the gene ends were 3 bases for V and 5 bases for J; bases not matched to a gene: 2. The CDR3 has 15 amino acids. CDR3 DNA sequence: TGTGCCAGCAGCTTTGGACTAGCGGGGCACAATGAGCAGTTCTTC. This sequence encodes CASSFGLAGHNEQFF. Full variable domain (remainder filled in from reference TRBV7-8 and TRBJ2-1): GAGVSQSPRYKVAKRGQDVALRCDPISGHVSLFWYQQALGQGPEFLTYFQNEAQLDKSGLPSDRFFAERPEGSVSTLKIQRTQQEDSAVYLCASSFGLAGHNEQFFGPGTRLTVL.

The chain has TRBV7-9 and TRBJ2-3; D unresolved. CDR1 is SEHNR and CDR2 is FQNEAQ in the germline V gene (reference sequence). The CDR3 consists of 14 residues. The germline V and J ends were trimmed by 5 bases and 5 bases, with 14 bases remaining between them. CDR3 in DNA: TGTGCCAGCAGCATTGGCGGAATTGAAGATACGCAGTATTTT. Encoded protein: CASSIGGIEDTQYF.

The gene calls are TRBV9 and TRBJ1-2, with 7 bases lining up with TRBD1. The CDR3 totals 15 residues. The V gene end was trimmed by 4 bases and the J gene end by 5 bases; junction bases not matched to a gene: 11. The germline V gene has CDR1 SGDLS and CDR2 YYNGEE. For the CDR3, the DNA is TGTGCCAGCAGCTCCCAGGGGGACTTTTTATATGGCTACACCTTC. This gives the protein CASSSQGDFLYGYTF.

The chain is built from TRBV7-2 and TRBJ2-7, with TRBD1 matching over 9 bases. The V gene end was trimmed by 5 bases and the J gene end by 6 bases; junction bases not matched to a gene: 8. The CDR3 consists of 14 residues. Germline CDR1 is SGHTA and CDR2 is FQGNSA. The CDR3 loop reads CASSRDRDRREQYF. CDR3 nucleotide sequence: TGTGCCAGCAGCCGGGACAGGGACCGCCGCGAGCAGTACTTC.

The chain recombines TRBV6-1 with TRBJ2-3, with 7 nucleotides matching TRBD2. The CDR3 is made up of 14 amino acids. Looked up from germline, CDR1 is MNHNS and CDR2 is SASEGT. V trimming: 8 bases; J trimming: 0 bases; junction bases outside the gene matches: 5. The CDR3 bases are TGTGCCAGCTGTCTAGCGGAGAGCACAGATACGCAGTATTTT. This encodes CASCLAESTDTQYF.

The genes are TRBV19 and TRBJ2-1; either TRBD1 or TRBD2 may fit D (6 bases each). The germline V gene has CDR1 LNHDA and CDR2 SQIVND (reference sequence). V gave up 4 bases and J gave up 12 bases, with 19 bases separating them. The CDR3 runs to 14 residues. This CDR3 is CASSTARGGFRQFF. CDR3 bases: TGTGCCAGTAGTACAGCCAGAGGGGGGTTTAGGCAGTTCTTC.